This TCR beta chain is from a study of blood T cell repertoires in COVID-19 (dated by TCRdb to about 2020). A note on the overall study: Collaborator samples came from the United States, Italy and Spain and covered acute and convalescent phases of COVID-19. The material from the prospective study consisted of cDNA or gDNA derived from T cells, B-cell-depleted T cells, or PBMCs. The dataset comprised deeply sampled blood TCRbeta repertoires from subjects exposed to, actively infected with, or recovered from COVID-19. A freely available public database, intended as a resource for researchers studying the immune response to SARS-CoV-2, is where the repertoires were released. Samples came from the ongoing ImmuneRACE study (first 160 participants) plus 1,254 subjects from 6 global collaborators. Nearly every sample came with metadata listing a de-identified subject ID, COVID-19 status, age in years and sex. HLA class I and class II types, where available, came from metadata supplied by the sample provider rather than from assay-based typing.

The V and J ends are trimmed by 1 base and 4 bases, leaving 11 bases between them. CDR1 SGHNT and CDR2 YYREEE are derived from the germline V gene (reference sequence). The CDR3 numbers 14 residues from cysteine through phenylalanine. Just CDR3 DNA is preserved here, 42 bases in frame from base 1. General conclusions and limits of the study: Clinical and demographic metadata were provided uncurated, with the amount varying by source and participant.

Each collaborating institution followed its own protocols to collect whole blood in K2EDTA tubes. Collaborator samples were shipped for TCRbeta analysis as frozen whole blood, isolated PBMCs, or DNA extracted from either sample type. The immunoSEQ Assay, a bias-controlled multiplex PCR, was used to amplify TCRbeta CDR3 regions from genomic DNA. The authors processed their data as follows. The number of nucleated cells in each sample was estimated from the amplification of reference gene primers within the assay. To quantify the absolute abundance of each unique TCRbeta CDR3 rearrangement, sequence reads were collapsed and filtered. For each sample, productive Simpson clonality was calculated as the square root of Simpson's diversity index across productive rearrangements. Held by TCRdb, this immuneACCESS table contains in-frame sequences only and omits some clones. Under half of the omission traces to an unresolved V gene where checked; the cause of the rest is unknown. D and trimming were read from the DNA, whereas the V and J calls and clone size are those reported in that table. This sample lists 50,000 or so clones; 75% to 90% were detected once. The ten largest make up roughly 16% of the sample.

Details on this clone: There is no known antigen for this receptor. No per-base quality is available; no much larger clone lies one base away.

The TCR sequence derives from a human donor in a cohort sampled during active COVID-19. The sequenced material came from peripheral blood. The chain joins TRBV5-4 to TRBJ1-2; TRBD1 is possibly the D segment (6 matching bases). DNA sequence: TGTGCCAGCAGCTTGACAGGGAGCTTCTATGGCTACACCTTC. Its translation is CASSLTGSFYGYTF.